In this sample, the clone carrying this T cell receptor beta chain turned up a few times. Its matching antigen is unknown. The record originates from a study of beta chain features in type 1 diabetes. Study observations and caveats: Shorter TCRB CDR3s, moderately but significantly so, were found in Type 1 diabetes patients in all four CD4+ subsets.

The CDR3 totals 13 residues. V gave up 5 bases and J gave up 1 base, with 8 bases separating them. Germline loops: CDR1 SGHTA, CDR2 FQGTGA. The study reverse transcribed the entire isolated RNA, so it sequenced expressed TCRB transcripts. TCRdb's copy holds only in-frame clones and misses some; the assay was immunoSEQ multiplex PCR. This table has fewer than 300,000 clones, about a fifth appearing once. The V gene is TRBV7-3, the J gene TRBJ1-1, with D perhaps TRBD1 (5 bases). The sequenced sample consisted of naive CD4+ T cells from blood. The source is a woman aged 40 to 50 with type 1 diabetes. CDR3 bases: TGTGCCAGCAGCACCACAGGGAACACTGAAGCTTTCTTT. Its protein product is CASSTTGNTEAFF. The full variable domain, its missing parts supplied by reference TRBV7-3 and TRBJ1-1, is GAGVSQTPSNKVTEKGKYVELRCDPISGHTALYWYRQSLGQGPEFLIYFQGTGAADDSGLPNDRFFAVRPEGSVSTLKIQRTERGDSAVYLCASSTTGNTEAFFGQGTRLTVV.